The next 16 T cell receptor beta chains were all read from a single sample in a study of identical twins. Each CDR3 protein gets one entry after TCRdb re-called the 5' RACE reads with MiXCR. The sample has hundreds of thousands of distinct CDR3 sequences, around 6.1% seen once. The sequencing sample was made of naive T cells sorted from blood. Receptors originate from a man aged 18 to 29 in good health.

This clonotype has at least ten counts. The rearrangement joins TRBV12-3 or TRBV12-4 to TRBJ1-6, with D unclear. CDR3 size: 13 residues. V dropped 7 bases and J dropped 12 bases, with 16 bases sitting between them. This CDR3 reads CASTSPAGGPLHF. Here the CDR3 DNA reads TGTGCCAGCACCTCCCCAGCTGGAGGACCCCTCCACTTT.

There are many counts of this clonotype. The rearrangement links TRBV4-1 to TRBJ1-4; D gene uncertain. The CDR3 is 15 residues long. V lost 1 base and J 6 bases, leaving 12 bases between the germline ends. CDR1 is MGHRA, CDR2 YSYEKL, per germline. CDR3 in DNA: TGCGCCAGCAGCCAAGTGGGGTTCGGTGATGAAAAACTGTTTTTT. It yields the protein CASSQVGFGDEKLFF.

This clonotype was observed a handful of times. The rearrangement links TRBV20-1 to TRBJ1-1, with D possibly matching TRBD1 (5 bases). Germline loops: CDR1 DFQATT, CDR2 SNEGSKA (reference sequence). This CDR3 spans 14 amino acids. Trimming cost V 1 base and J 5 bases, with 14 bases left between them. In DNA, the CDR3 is TGCAGTGCTAGAGTGTTCGGGGGTGGAACTGAAGCTTTCTTT. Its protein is CSARVFGGGTEAFF.

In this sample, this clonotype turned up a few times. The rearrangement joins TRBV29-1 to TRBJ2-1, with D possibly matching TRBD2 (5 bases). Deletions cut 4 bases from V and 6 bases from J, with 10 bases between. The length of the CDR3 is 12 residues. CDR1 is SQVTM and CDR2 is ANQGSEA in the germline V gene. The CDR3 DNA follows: TGCAGCGTTGTAGCTAGCAGCAATGAGCAGTTCTTC. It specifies CSVVASSNEQFF.

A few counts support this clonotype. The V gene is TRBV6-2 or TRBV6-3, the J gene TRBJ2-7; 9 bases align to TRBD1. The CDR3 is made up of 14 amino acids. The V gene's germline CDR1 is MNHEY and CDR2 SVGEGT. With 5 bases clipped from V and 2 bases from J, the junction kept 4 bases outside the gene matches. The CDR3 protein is CASSTRDRAYEQYV. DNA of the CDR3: TGTGCCAGCAGTACCCGGGACAGGGCCTACGAGCAGTACGTC.

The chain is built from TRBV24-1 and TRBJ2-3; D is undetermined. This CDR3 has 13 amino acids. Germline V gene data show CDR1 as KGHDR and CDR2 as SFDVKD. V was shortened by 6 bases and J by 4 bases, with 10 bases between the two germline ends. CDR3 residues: CATSPRRADTQYF. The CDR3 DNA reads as TGTGCCACCAGTCCGAGGAGAGCAGATACGCAGTATTTT.

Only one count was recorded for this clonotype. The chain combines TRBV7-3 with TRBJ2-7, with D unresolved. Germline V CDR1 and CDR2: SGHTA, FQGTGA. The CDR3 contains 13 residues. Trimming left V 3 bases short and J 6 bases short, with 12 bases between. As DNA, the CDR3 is TGTGCCAGCAGCTTTAATTTCAGGAGCGAGCAGTACTTC. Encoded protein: CASSFNFRSEQYF.

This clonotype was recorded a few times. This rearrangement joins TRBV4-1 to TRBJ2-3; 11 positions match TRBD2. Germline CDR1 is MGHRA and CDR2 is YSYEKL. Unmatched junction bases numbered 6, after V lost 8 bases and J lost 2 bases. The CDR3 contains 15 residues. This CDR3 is CASGLAGPYTDTQYF. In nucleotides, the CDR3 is TGCGCCAGCGGACTAGCGGGCCCTTACACAGATACGCAGTATTTT.

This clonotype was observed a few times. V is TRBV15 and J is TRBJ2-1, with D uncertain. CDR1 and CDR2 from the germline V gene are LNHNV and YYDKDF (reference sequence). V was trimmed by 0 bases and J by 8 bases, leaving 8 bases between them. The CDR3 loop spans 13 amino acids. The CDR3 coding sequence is TGTGCCACCAGCAGAGAAAACGGGTATGAGCAGTTCTTC. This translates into CATSRENGYEQFF.

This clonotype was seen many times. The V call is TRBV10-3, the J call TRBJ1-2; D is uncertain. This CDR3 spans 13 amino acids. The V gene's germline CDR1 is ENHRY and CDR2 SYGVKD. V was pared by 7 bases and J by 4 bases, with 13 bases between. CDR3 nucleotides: TGTGCCATCACGCCGGACGGCAGCTATGGCTACACCTTC. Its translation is CAITPDGSYGYTF.

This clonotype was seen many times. The chain's CDR3 is CSATTRGLSSYNEQFF. CDR3 DNA: TGCAGTGCTACGACCAGGGGGCTCAGCTCCTACAATGAGCAGTTCTTC. The chain links TRBV20-1 to TRBJ2-1; 8 bases match TRBD1. This CDR3 region has 16 residues. CDR1 and CDR2 from the germline V gene are DFQATT and SNEGSKA (reference sequence). The V and J ends lost 4 bases and 0 bases, in that order; junction bases with no gene match: 8.

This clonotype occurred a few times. The CDR3 spells CASSQQSEFTEAFF. DNA of the CDR3: TGTGCCAGCAGCCAACAGAGCGAGTTCACTGAAGCTTTCTTT. The V and J genes are TRBV7-6 and TRBJ1-1; D is unresolved. CDR1 is SGHVS, CDR2 FNYEAQ, per germline. CDR3 length equals 14 residues. V lost 5 bases and J 4 bases, leaving 14 bases between the germline ends.

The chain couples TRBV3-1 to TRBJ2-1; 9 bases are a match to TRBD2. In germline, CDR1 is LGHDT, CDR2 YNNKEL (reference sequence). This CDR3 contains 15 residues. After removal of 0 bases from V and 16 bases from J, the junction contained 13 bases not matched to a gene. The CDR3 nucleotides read TGTGCCAGCAGCCAAGATGTATTGGGCGGGAGGGCCTATTTCTTC. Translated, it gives CASSQDVLGGRAYFF.

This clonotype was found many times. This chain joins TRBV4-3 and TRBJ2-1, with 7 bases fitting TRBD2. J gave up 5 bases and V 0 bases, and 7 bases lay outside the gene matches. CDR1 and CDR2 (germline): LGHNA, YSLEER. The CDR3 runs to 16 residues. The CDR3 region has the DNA TGCGCCAGCAGCCAAGAGGATGCTAGCGGAAACAATGAGCAGTTCTTC. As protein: CASSQEDASGNNEQFF.

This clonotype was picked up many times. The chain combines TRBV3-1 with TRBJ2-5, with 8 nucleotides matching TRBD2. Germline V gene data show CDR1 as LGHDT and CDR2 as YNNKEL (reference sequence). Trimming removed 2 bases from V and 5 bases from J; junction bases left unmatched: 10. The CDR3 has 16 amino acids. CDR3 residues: CASSQLVLSSGETQYF. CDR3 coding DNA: TGTGCCAGCAGCCAACTGGTCCTTTCTAGCGGGGAGACCCAGTACTTC.

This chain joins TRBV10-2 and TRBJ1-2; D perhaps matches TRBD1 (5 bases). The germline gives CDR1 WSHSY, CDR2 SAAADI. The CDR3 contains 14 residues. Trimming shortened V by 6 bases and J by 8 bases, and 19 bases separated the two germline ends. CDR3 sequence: CASRGDRSLEGYTF. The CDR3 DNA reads TGCGCCAGCAGAGGGGACCGATCTTTGGAGGGCTACACCTTC.